This paragraph covers one T cell receptor beta chain sequence. From germline, CDR1 is KGHSH and CDR2 LQKENI. V gave up 4 bases and J gave up 3 bases; unmatched junction bases: 1. The CDR3 has 13 amino acids. These data come from a study of blood T cell repertoires in COVID-19. Study background: Donors in the United States, Italy and Spain gave samples during acute or convalescent COVID-19.

The protocol was immunoSEQ multiplex PCR, while the TCRdb copy is restricted to in-frame clones and leaves out a portion. In the table there are approximately 270,000 clones, around 85% of which are singletons. Sequencing input: peripheral blood. The chain joins TRBV18 to TRBJ1-1; TRBD1 agrees at 8 bases. The receptor comes from a man older than 75 with acute or convalescent COVID-19. CDR3 sequence (DNA): TGTGCCAGCTCACGGACAGGGTACACTGAAGCTTTCTTT. It codes for CASSRTGYTEAFF.